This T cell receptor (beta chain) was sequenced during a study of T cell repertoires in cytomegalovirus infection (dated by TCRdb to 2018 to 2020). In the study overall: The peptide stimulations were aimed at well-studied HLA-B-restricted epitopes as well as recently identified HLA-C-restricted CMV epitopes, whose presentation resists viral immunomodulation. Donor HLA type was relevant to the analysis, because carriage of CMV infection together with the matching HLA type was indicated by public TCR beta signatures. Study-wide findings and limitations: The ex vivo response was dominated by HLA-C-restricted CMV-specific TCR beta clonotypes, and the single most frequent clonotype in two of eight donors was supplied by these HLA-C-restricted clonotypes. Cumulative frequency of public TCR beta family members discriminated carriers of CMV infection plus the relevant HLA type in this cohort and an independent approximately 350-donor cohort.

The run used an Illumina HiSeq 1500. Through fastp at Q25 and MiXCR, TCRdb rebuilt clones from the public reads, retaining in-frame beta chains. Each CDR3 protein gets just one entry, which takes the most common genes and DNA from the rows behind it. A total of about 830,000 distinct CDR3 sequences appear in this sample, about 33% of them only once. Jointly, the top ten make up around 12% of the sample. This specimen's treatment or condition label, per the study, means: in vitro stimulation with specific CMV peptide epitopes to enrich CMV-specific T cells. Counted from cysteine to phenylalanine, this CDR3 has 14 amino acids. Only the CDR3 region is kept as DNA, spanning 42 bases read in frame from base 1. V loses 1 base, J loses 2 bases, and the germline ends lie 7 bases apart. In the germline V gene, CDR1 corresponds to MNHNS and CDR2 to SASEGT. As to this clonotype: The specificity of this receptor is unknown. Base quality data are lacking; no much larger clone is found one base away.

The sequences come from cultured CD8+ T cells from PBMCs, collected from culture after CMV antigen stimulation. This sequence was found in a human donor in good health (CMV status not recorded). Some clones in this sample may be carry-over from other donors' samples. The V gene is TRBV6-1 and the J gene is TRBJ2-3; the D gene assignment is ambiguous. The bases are TGTGCCAGCAGTGAAGGGGGATACACAGATACGCAGTATTTT. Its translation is CASSEGGYTDTQYF.